This TCR beta chain is from a study of blood T cell repertoires in COVID-19 (dated by TCRdb to about 2020). For the wider study: The collaborator samples originated in the United States, Italy and Spain and spanned the acute and convalescent phases of COVID-19. The dataset comprised deeply sampled blood TCRbeta repertoires from subjects exposed to, actively infected with, or recovered from COVID-19. The samples were drawn from two sources: the first 160 participants of the ongoing ImmuneRACE study, and 950 to 1,500 subjects contributed by 6 global collaborators. Where available, HLA class I and class II types were taken from metadata supplied by the sample provider and were not determined by assay-based typing. The material from the prospective study consisted of cDNA or gDNA derived from T cells, B-cell-depleted T cells, or PBMCs. The repertoires were released in a freely available public database intended as a resource for research on the immune response to SARS-CoV-2. A de-identified subject ID, COVID-19 status, age in years and sex were almost always included in the sample metadata. Results and caveats for the whole study, not just this receptor: How much clinical and demographic metadata was included differed by source and by participant, and the metadata was provided uncurated.

In Seattle, one collaborating source enrolled patients while the infection was active and tracked those patients longitudinally over the course of disease. Each collaborating institution followed its own protocols to collect whole blood in K2EDTA tubes. Collaborator samples were shipped for TCRbeta analysis as frozen whole blood, isolated PBMCs, or DNA extracted from either sample type. As concerns this clone: Its antigen is still unknown. No base-level quality is on record; no much larger clone is a single base apart.

Cut back by 1 base and 1 base, the V and J ends lie 7 bases apart. The CDR3 has 13 amino acids, counting the end cysteine and phenylalanine. The only DNA kept is the CDR3, 39 bases in frame from the first base. CDR1 and CDR2 are read off the germline V gene as SQVTM and ANQGSEA. The immunoSEQ Assay, a bias-controlled multiplex PCR, was used to amplify TCRbeta CDR3 regions from genomic DNA. The study's processing was this. Nucleated cell counts per sample were estimated from amplification of reference gene primers within the assay. To quantify the absolute abundance of each unique TCRbeta CDR3 rearrangement, sequence reads were collapsed and filtered. Productive Simpson clonality was computed per sample as the square root of Simpson's diversity index over productive rearrangements. TCRdb re-hosts the immuneACCESS table, in-frame sequences only. Its copies lack some clones; in the studies checked, an unresolved V gene accounts for under half of them, and the cause for the rest is not known. The DNA was the basis for D and trimming; V, J and clone size are from that table. The sample records around 250,000 clones, approximately 88% of which are singletons. Of the sample, roughly 10% falls within the top ten clones.

The chain joins TRBV29-1 to TRBJ2-5; the D region possibly corresponds to TRBD2 (6 bases align). This TCR came from a woman in her seventies with COVID-19, enrolled during active disease. Material for sequencing was peripheral blood. The CDR3 in this case is CSVEAGAQETQYF. The DNA sequence follows: TGCAGCGTTGAAGCGGGAGCCCAAGAGACCCAGTACTTC.